The clone carrying this T cell receptor (beta chain) was found many times. Its matching antigen is unknown. Individual cDNA molecules received unique molecular identifiers in the library. TCRdb analysed the RACE reads with MiXCR anew, one entry per CDR3 protein. The profile shows some 350,000 distinct CDR3 sequences, under 9% of them singletons. Germline V gives CDR1 SGHDT, CDR2 YYEEEE. The CDR3 sequence is 16 residues long. Between the trimmed V and J ends, which lost 1 base and 2 bases, there was a span of 15 bases. Time point in this sample: patch test 1, 2 weeks after DPC sensitization. Treatment noted: therapeutic diphenylcyclopropenone sensitization with weekly scalp DPC. The sample originates from a study of human T cells and chemical hapten exposure. General study results and limits: Counts of expanded TCRs (at PT1) showed a positive correlation with patch test score. In comparison with controls, expanded TCRs gave rise to a significantly larger number of large CDR3 similarity clusters.

The source material was whole blood, sampled in connection with sensitization to the hapten diphenylcyclopropenone (DPC). This receptor was identified in a woman aged 18-30 years with alopecia areata. Some clones in this sample may be carry-over from other donors' samples. This chain joins TRBV5-6 and TRBJ1-1; D not resolved. CDR3 protein: CASSLFGFSVNTEAFF. Written as DNA, the CDR3 is TGTGCCAGCAGCTTGTTCGGCTTTTCAGTAAACACTGAAGCTTTCTTT.